This TCR beta chain was documented in a study of blood T cell repertoires in COVID-19. Study background: Nucleic acid was either cDNA or gDNA, and it came from T cells, B-cell-depleted T cells, or PBMCs.

Assay used: immunoSEQ multiplex PCR; TCRdb lists only in-frame clones, some missing. The sample carries about 210,000 clones, around 83% recorded once. The sequenced sample consisted of peripheral blood. This receptor was obtained from a woman aged 45-60 years with acute or convalescent COVID-19.

The CDR3 loop reads CSTRTGQNSPLHF. In DNA form, the CDR3 reads TGCAGCACCCGGACAGGACAGAATTCACCCCTCCACTTT. J is TRBJ1-6 and V is TRBV29-1; 7 bases match TRBD1. There are 13 residues in the CDR3. The ends lost 8 bases at V and 7 bases at J; junction bases unmatched: 8. The germline V gene has CDR1 SQVTM and CDR2 ANQGSEA. Full variable domain (remainder filled in from reference TRBV29-1 and TRBJ1-6): SAVISQKPSRDICQRGTSLTIQCQVDSQVTMMFWYRQQPGQSLTLIATANQGSEATYESGFVIDKFPISRPNLTFSTLTVSNMSPEDSSIYLCSTRTGQNSPLHFGNGTRLTVT.